These T cell receptor beta chains were read from a single sample in a study of response to subunit inactivated influenza vaccine. TCRdb redid the calling of the RT-PCR reads with MiXCR, one entry per CDR3 protein. Found here are approximately 490,000 distinct CDR3 sequences, more than 7% of them singletons; the top ten hold around 13%. The sequences come from PBMCs from blood, collected around 25 months after vaccination. The source is a man aged 50 to 75 who received an inactivated influenza vaccine. Each CDR3 is given without its conserved first and last residue.

V gene,J gene,CDR3 protein
TRBV28,TRBJ2-5,ASTPLALGLETQY
TRBV24-1,TRBJ2-1,ATSITGGYNEQF
TRBV20-1,TRBJ2-1,SAPLDPDTSSYNEQF
TRBV6-5,TRBJ1-4,ASSYGGQGSEKLF
TRBV6-2/TRBV6-3,TRBJ2-1,ASSSPRWGQTNEQF
TRBV11-2,TRBJ1-2,ASSLDTGGYT
TRBV25-1,TRBJ2-7,ASSEGGGETYEQY
TRBV5-1,TRBJ2-7,ASSLGGRSSYEQY
TRBV11-2,TRBJ2-4,ASSTGGINYVAKNIQY
TRBV7-2,TRBJ1-3,ASSIGQNTIY
TRBV6-6,TRBJ2-5,ASSPGTQETQD
TRBV10-3,TRBJ2-5,AIRSGSQETQY
TRBV20-1,TRBJ2-3,SARAGGPGDTQY
TRBV4-2,TRBJ2-1,ASSQDVSGRAIEQF
TRBV7-9,TRBJ2-7,ASSLAVDRRADEQY
TRBV2,TRBJ2-7,ASRTGPHFSSYEQY
TRBV9,TRBJ2-3,ASSISGRTDTQY
TRBV20-1,TRBJ2-7,SARRTGISYEQY
TRBV6-5,TRBJ2-7,ASSYRNEQY
TRBV19,TRBJ2-1,ASSPSRVPSNEQF
TRBV10-3,TRBJ2-7,AISETGYEQY
TRBV28,TRBJ2-7,ASSSVSGTGTYEQY
TRBV2,TRBJ2-3,ASSSLHLADTQY
TRBV11-3,TRBJ2-5,ASSKDWTYQETQY
TRBV7-6,TRBJ2-3,ASSPRLAGGLTDTQY
TRBV3-1,TRBJ2-1,ASSPGGNNEQF
TRBV20-1,TRBJ1-3,SARPTGVSGNTIY
TRBV11-2,TRBJ2-2,ASTRHHRELF
TRBV28,TRBJ1-1,ASSSWRMMNTEAF
TRBV27,TRBJ1-5,ASPTPTRTGGHSNQPQH
TRBV15,TRBJ2-3,ATSRGSGRTDTQY
TRBV12-3/TRBV12-4,TRBJ1-5,ASTSLDGSNQPQH
TRBV7-8,TRBJ1-1,ASSLDVAGNTEAF
TRBV29-1,TRBJ2-1,SVSQLYNEQF
TRBV7-2,TRBJ1-2,ASSSSPNYGYT
TRBV20-1,TRBJ2-2,SAGTGIGSAGELF
TRBV7-8,TRBJ1-6,ASSLPSEFSPLH
TRBV24-1,TRBJ2-1,ATTSGRAGGHNEQF
TRBV20-1,TRBJ2-1,SAIGTRSNEQF
TRBV20-1,TRBJ2-7,SASSGGAAYEQY
TRBV7-9,TRBJ2-7,ASSFGGLAYEQY
TRBV28,TRBJ2-2,ASRRQGRNTGELF
TRBV5-4,TRBJ1-5,ASSLDPGSHQPQH
TRBV7-6,TRBJ2-3,ASSFRTGQGADTQY
TRBV20-1,TRBJ2-1,SGVAGDKNHNEQF
TRBV6-2/TRBV6-3,TRBJ2-7,ASSYSGEQY
TRBV30,TRBJ2-1,AWSVTKGLQWGNEQF
TRBV7-9,TRBJ1-2,ASSLDWQGVVAGGYT
TRBV12-3/TRBV12-4,TRBJ2-3,ASSPGRAYTDTQY
TRBV20-1,TRBJ2-1,SARDPRTSGGRNEQF
TRBV10-3,TRBJ2-3,AISDGQEGLAGSTDTQY
TRBV24-1,TRBJ1-2,ATSDWTGSYT
TRBV27,TRBJ2-7,ASMPLGAGAYEQY
TRBV7-2,TRBJ2-3,ASLQGITDTQY